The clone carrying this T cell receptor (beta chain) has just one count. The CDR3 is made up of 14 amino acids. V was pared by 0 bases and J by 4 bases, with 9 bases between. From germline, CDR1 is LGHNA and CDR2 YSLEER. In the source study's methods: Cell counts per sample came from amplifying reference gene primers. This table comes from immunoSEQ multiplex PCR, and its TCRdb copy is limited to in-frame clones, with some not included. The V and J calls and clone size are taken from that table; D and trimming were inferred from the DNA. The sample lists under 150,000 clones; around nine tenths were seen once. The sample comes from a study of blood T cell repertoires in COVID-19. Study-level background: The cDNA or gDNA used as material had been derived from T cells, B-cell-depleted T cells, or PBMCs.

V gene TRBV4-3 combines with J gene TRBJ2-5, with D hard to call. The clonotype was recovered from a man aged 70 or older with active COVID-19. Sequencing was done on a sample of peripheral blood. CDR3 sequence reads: CASSQDLGSETQYF. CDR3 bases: TGCGCCAGCAGCCAAGATCTAGGTTCAGAGACCCAGTACTTC.